These 28 T cell receptor beta chains originate from one sample sequenced in a study of T cells after posttransplantation cyclophosphamide listed by TCRdb under 2016. To prepare the library, the immunoSEQ multiplex PCR assay was applied. TCRdb obtained this table from immuneACCESS and retained in-frame rearrangements with V and J assigned. These tables miss some clones; where compared with another copy, unresolved V genes account for less than half of the shortfall, and the remainder is unexplained. For this sample the table reports tens of thousands of clones, with no clone seen just once. The ten most abundant clones make up more than 4.5% of the sample. Sequenced: PBMCs. These receptors all stem from a man aged 25 to 45 in good health and a related stem cell transplant donor.

Many counts were recorded for this clone. The CDR3 loop is CASSDQRQGGQETQYF. The CDR3 nucleotides are TGCGCCAGCAGTGACCAACGACAGGGAGGACAAGAGACCCAGTACTTC. This chain links TRBV10-1 with TRBJ2-5; D might be TRBD1 (7 bases). This CDR3 comprises 16 residues. The germline V gene has CDR1 WNHNN and CDR2 SYGVQD (reference sequence). Deletions cut 3 bases from V and 2 bases from J, with 16 bases between.

This clone was counted ten times or more. The CDR3 DNA follows: TGTGCCAGCAACCGGGACAGGGCAGGTTACGAGCAGTACTTC. Its translation is CASNRDRAGYEQYF. V gene TRBV6-1 combines with J gene TRBJ2-7, with 9 bases identical to TRBD1. CDR3 length equals 14 residues. The V gene's germline CDR1 is MNHNS and CDR2 SASEGT. V gave up 7 bases and J gave up 4 bases; unmatched junction bases: 8.

In this sample, this clone turned up many times. This chain uses TRBV12-3 or TRBV12-4 with TRBJ2-7; D possibly corresponds to TRBD1 (6 bases). CDR3 length: 14 amino acids. V shed 0 bases and J shed 6 bases, with 12 bases lying between them. The CDR3 bases are TGTGCCAGCAGTTTAGCCACAGGGTCGGGCGAGCAGTACTTC. Encoded protein: CASSLATGSGEQYF.

There are many counts of this clone. The genes are TRBV5-4 and TRBJ1-1, with D possibly TRBD1 on 6 matching bases. Per the germline V gene, CDR1 is SGHNT and CDR2 is YYREEE (reference sequence). The CDR3 is made up of 15 amino acids. V lost 6 bases and J 5 bases, leaving 20 bases between the germline ends. Here the CDR3 reads CASIRGGAGPTEAFF. CDR3 in DNA: TGTGCCAGCATCCGAGGGGGGGCCGGCCCTACTGAAGCTTTCTTT.

This clone came up many times. The sample has other DNA sequences that encode this CDR3 too. The chain couples TRBV11-2 to TRBJ2-7, with TRBD1 as a possible D gene (6 bases). V gave up 0 bases and J gave up 2 bases, with 11 bases separating them. The CDR3 sequence is 15 residues long. CDR1 is SGHAT and CDR2 is FQNNGV in the germline V gene. In DNA, the CDR3 is TGTGCCAGCAGCTTAGATCCGGACAGAACCTACGAGCAGTACTTC. It is translated as CASSLDPDRTYEQYF.

This clone was recorded at least ten times. The J gene is TRBJ2-1, the V gene TRBV7-9; D call uncertain. Trimming removed 3 bases from V and 0 bases from J, with 12 bases in between. Germline assignment: CDR1 SEHNR and CDR2 FQNEAQ (reference sequence). This CDR3 is 16 amino acids long. CDR3 sequence: CASSLTAQSSYNEQFF. The DNA of the CDR3 is TGTGCCAGCAGCTTGACTGCCCAAAGCTCCTACAATGAGCAGTTCTTC.

In this sample, this clone turned up many times. The genes are TRBV15 and TRBJ2-6; maybe TRBD1 (5 bases). Trimming removed 0 bases from V and 4 bases from J, with 7 bases in between. The CDR3 totals 15 residues. Germline V CDR1 and CDR2: LNHNV, YYDKDF (reference sequence). The CDR3 is CATSRDGAGANVLTF. The DNA of the CDR3 is TGTGCCACCAGCAGAGATGGGGCCGGGGCCAACGTCCTGACTTTC.

This clone was observed many times. The chain carries TRBV6-2 or TRBV6-3 and TRBJ2-3, with D uncertain. The germline V gene has CDR1 MNHEY and CDR2 SVGEGT. The CDR3 covers 12 residues. The V and J ends lost 3 bases and 4 bases respectively, with 5 bases between them. The CDR3: CASSYGPDTQYF. The CDR3 nucleotides are TGTGCCAGCAGTTATGGGCCAGATACGCAGTATTTT.

The sample holds many counts of this clone. The gene calls are TRBV12-3 or TRBV12-4 and TRBJ1-1; D not resolved. The CDR3 is 14 residues long. V was pared by 6 bases and J by 6 bases, with 17 bases between. The CDR3 DNA follows: TGTGCCAGCAGGGCAGCCCTGTTGAGGGCTGAAGCTTTCTTT. Its protein product is CASRAALLRAEAFF.

The sample holds many counts of this clone. This chain connects TRBV19 to TRBJ2-5, with D maybe TRBD1 (7 bases). The germline V gene has CDR1 LNHDA and CDR2 SQIVND (reference sequence). V lost 2 bases, J lost 1 base, and 8 bases lay in between. CDR3 length: 14 residues. The DNA for the CDR3 is TGTGCCAGTAGTATACAGGGGGGCCAAGAGACCCAGTACTTC. Residues: CASSIQGGQETQYF.

This clone appeared many times. V and J are TRBV19 and TRBJ2-5, with TRBD1 matching over 7 bases. V shed 5 bases, J shed 4 bases, and the junction held 10 bases outside the gene matches. The germline V gene has CDR1 LNHDA and CDR2 SQIVND (reference sequence). The CDR3 runs 15 residues. CDR3 coding DNA: TGTGCCAGTAGTCCCAGCGACAGGGCGTCAGAGACCCAGTACTTC. Its protein product is CASSPSDRASETQYF.

A remark on this clone: The junction and the germline gene differ at one end; a read error may be behind it. The V call is TRBV4-1, the J call TRBJ2-1; D possibly corresponds to TRBD2 (5 bases). Germline CDR1 reads MGHRA; CDR2 reads YSYEKL. CDR3 length: 14 amino acids. CDR3 protein: CTSSQPSPYNEQFF. CDR3 coding DNA: TGCACCAGCAGCCAGCCTAGCCCCTACAATGAGCAGTTCTTC.

This clone was counted many times. The rearrangement joins TRBV5-1 to TRBJ2-7; D is undetermined. Germline V lookup: CDR1 SGHRS, CDR2 YFSETQ. CDR3 length: 11 amino acids. Trimming left V 7 bases short and J 2 bases short, with 7 bases between. CDR3 nucleotides: TGCGCCAGCGCGAGCACCTACGAGCAGTACTTC. Amino acid sequence: CASASTYEQYF.

This clone was recorded many times. V gene TRBV4-1 combines with J gene TRBJ1-2; D is unclear. V lost 4 bases and J lost 3, with 12 bases in between. The length of the CDR3 is 14 residues. Germline V gene lookup returns CDR1 MGHRA and CDR2 YSYEKL. In nucleotides, the CDR3 is TGCGCCAGCAGCCCTAGCTGGCAGGACTATGGCTACACCTTC. This codes for CASSPSWQDYGYTF.

At least ten counts were recorded for this clone. A junction boundary mismatches the germline segment, possibly from a read error. V gene TRBV12-3 or TRBV12-4 combines with J gene TRBJ2-1, with 12 positions matching TRBD2. This CDR3 has 16 amino acids. The CDR3 loop reads CASSSSGGGKYSEQFF. The CDR3 DNA reads TGTGCCAGCAGTTCTAGCGGGGGGGGAAAGTACAGTGAGCAGTTCTTC.

This clone was detected many times. The chain uses TRBV6-1 and TRBJ2-4; the match to TRBD1 covers 9 bases. The CDR3 has 14 amino acids. Trimming cost V 5 bases and J 6 bases; bases outside gene matches: 5. Germline CDR1 reads MNHNS; CDR2 reads SASEGT. CDR3: CASSNRGPGNIQYF. CDR3 bases: TGTGCCAGCAGTAACAGGGGGCCCGGAAACATTCAGTACTTC.

This clone was recorded at least ten times. This rearrangement joins TRBV5-6 to TRBJ2-7; D might be TRBD2 (5 bases). With 4 bases removed from V and 2 bases from J, the gap between germline ends came to 13 bases. Per the germline V gene, CDR1 is SGHDT and CDR2 is YYEEEE. CDR3 length: 14 amino acids. The CDR3 is CASSSPPGTYEQYF. For the CDR3, the DNA is TGTGCCAGCAGCAGCCCGCCGGGGACCTACGAGCAGTACTTC.

This clone was recorded at least ten times. The chain joins TRBV29-1 to TRBJ2-4; D is possibly TRBD2 (5 bases). The V gene's germline CDR1 is SQVTM and CDR2 ANQGSEA. CDR3 length: 13 residues. V shed 3 bases and J shed 9 bases, with 15 bases lying between them. CDR3 in DNA: TGCAGCGTTGACCTAGCCGAAAAGGGCATTCAGTACTTC. It translates to CSVDLAEKGIQYF.

The sample holds many counts of this clone. The genes are TRBV6-5 and TRBJ2-7; 9 bases are a match to TRBD2. CDR3 size: 13 residues. Trimming cost V 11 bases and J 5 bases; bases outside gene matches: 10. Germline V gene lookup returns CDR1 MNHEY and CDR2 SVGAGI. The CDR3 bases are TGTGCCGCCATAGCGGGGGTTCCAAACGAGCAGTACTTC. This translates into CAAIAGVPNEQYF.

This clone has ten or more counts. V and J are TRBV15 and TRBJ2-3, with 9 bases identical to TRBD2. The CDR3 length is 16 residues. Looked up from germline, CDR1 is LNHNV and CDR2 is YYDKDF (reference sequence). The V and J ends lost 1 base and 4 bases, in that order; junction bases with no gene match: 6. CDR3 DNA sequence: TGTGCCACCAGCAGAGGCGGGGGGGCCATCCCAGATACGCAGTATTTT. As protein: CATSRGGGAIPDTQYF.

This clone was counted ten times or more. The chain recombines TRBV5-6 with TRBJ1-4, with 8 positions matching TRBD1. V was pared by 4 bases and J by 7 bases, with 9 bases of the junction left unmatched. There are 15 residues in the CDR3. The germline gives CDR1 SGHDT, CDR2 YYEEEE. The CDR3 loop reads CASSLMDRDSEKLFF. Written as DNA, the CDR3 is TGTGCCAGCAGCCTCATGGACAGGGATAGTGAAAAACTGTTTTTT.

This clone was recorded many times. The V call is TRBV12-3 or TRBV12-4, the J call TRBJ1-2; 10 bases are a match to TRBD1. Trimming cost V 5 bases and J 5 bases; bases outside gene matches: 2. The CDR3 sequence is 13 residues long. The CDR3: CASSRDRGYGYTF. The CDR3 DNA reads TGTGCCAGCAGTCGGGACAGGGGATATGGCTACACCTTC.

This clone was seen many times. The gene calls are TRBV10-2 and TRBJ1-1, with D tentatively TRBD1 (5 bases). Between the trimmed V and J ends, which lost 7 bases and 0 bases, there was a span of 12 bases. The germline CDR1 and CDR2 sequences are WSHSY and SAAADI. This CDR3 is 14 amino acids long. The CDR3 reads CASTGRGVNTEAFF. CDR3 in DNA: TGCGCCAGCACAGGGAGGGGCGTGAACACTGAAGCTTTCTTT.

This clone was observed at least ten times. This chain connects TRBV6-1 to TRBJ2-1, with a tentative D call TRBD1 (5 bases). Germline CDR1 is MNHNS and CDR2 is SASEGT. The CDR3 totals 14 residues. Trimming shortened V by 1 base and J by 5 bases, and 9 bases separated the two germline ends. This chain's CDR3 is CASSEGLTDNEQFF. The CDR3 DNA reads TGTGCCAGCAGTGAAGGTTTGACAGACAATGAGCAGTTCTTC.

This clone was seen at least ten times. CDR3 bases: TGTGCCAGCAGCTTAGTAACGGGAGTGGGGGGGTACAATGAGCAGTTCTTC. Translated, it gives CASSLVTGVGGYNEQFF. J is TRBJ2-1 and V is TRBV11-3; 7 nucleotides align to TRBD2. The CDR3 consists of 17 residues. CDR1 SGHNT and CDR2 YENEEA come from the germline V gene. With 1 base clipped from V and 4 bases from J, the junction kept 10 bases outside the gene matches. Together with reference TRBV11-3 and TRBJ2-1, the CDR3 gives the full variable domain: EAGVVQSPRYKIIEKKQPVAFWCNPISGHNTLYWYLQNLGQGPELLIRYENEEAVDDSQLPKDRFSAERLKGVDSTLKIQPAELGDSAVYLCASSLVTGVGGYNEQFFGPGTRLTVL.

This clone was detected ten times or more. This chain joins TRBV2 and TRBJ2-7; no reliable D call. CDR3 size: 15 residues. Germline CDR1 reads SNHLY; CDR2 reads FYNNEI. V was cut by 1 base and J by 2 bases, with 12 bases left in between. The DNA for the CDR3 is TGTGCCAGCAGTGAAGATGGGCTGATTACCTACGAGCAGTACTTC. Translation gives CASSEDGLITYEQYF.

This clone was seen many times. The chain recombines TRBV18 with TRBJ2-7, with 7 bases lining up with TRBD1. CDR1 and CDR2 (germline): KGHSH, LQKENI. V shed 3 bases and J 3 bases; nucleotides not matched to a gene: 2. The CDR3 contains 13 residues. The CDR3 reads CASSPRDSYEQYF. In nucleotides, the CDR3 is TGTGCCAGCTCACCCCGGGACAGCTACGAGCAGTACTTC.

This clone showed up many times. The chain recombines TRBV6-2 or TRBV6-3 with TRBJ2-3; 8 nucleotides align to TRBD2. Losses at the gene ends were 7 bases for V and 0 bases for J; bases not matched to a gene: 12. Germline-derived CDR1 and CDR2 are MNHEY and SVGEGT. The CDR3 is 17 amino acids. CDR3 bases: TGTGCCAGCACCAATCCAGGCGGGGGGTATAGCACAGATACGCAGTATTTT. It yields the protein CASTNPGGGYSTDTQYF.